One and the same sample provided the 27 T cell receptor beta chains below, sequenced in a study of vaccination and CD4 T cells after COVID-19 (dated by TCRdb to 2022 to 2024). These receptors have no identified antigens. This sample's treatment or condition label indicates: roughly ten-day PBMC culture with coronavirus spike peptide pools or control peptides (ViraFEST assay). CD4+ T cells from unexposed donors were collected before the COVID-19 pandemic (2011-2018). Libraries were made using PCR. Sequencing relied on an Illumina iSeq 100. At the Johns Hopkins FTIC core, DNA from the cultured CD4+ T cells underwent TCR sequencing with the Oncomine TCR Beta short-read assay. Through fastp at Q25 and MiXCR, TCRdb rebuilt clones from the public reads, retaining in-frame beta chains. Entries that share a CDR3 protein sequence are merged under the most common genes and DNA. The sample profile shows about 9,500 distinct CDR3 sequences; about half of them were found once. About 24% of the sample comes from the top ten.

Sequencing was done on a sample of CD4+ T cells from blood, cultured in vitro. Receptor source: a human donor in good health.

The J gene is TRBJ2-3, the V gene TRBV20-1; TRBD2 matches 15 bases. Trimming at V came to 6 bases and at J to 5 bases, leaving 15 bases not matched to a gene. From germline, CDR1 is DFQATT and CDR2 SNEGSKA (reference sequence). This CDR3 is built from 18 residues. CDR3 amino acids: CSATGLAGGRALGDTQYF. CDR3 coding DNA: TGCAGTGCGACGGGACTAGCGGGGGGCCGGGCCCTCGGAGATACGCAGTATTTT.

This clonotype appeared a few times. J is TRBJ2-5 and V is TRBV21-1; TRBD2, the table's D call, lacks a check against the DNA. TRBV21-1 is a pseudogene segment. CDR3 size: 15 residues. The CDR3 sequence is CASSTSGRERETQYF. The CDR3 nucleotides are TGTGCCAGCAGCACGAGCGGGAGAGAACGAGAGACCCAGTACTTC.

In its sample, this clonotype was seen a few times. The chain couples TRBV27 to TRBJ1-1; no clear D gene. The CDR3 runs 13 residues. Germline-derived CDR1 and CDR2 are MNHEY and SMNVEV (reference sequence). Trimming took 9 bases from V and 2 from J, leaving 13 bases between them. The CDR3 DNA reads as TGTGCCAGTAGAGTTAAGCCAAACACTGAAGCTTTCTTT. Amino acids: CASRVKPNTEAFF.

There are a few counts of this clonotype. This chain joins TRBV19 and TRBJ1-1; D unresolved. The CDR3 has 13 residues. The V gene's germline CDR1 is LNHDA and CDR2 SQIVND (reference sequence). V lost 4 bases, J lost 1 base, and 7 bases lay in between. The CDR3 sequence is CASSTGPNTEAFF. CDR3 DNA sequence: TGTGCCAGTAGTACCGGCCCGAACACTGAAGCTTTCTTT.

Concerning this clonotype itself: The junction departs from the called germline gene at one end, perhaps through a read error. The V gene is TRBV6-1, the J gene TRBJ1-6; D is unresolved. CDR3 length: 14 amino acids. Per germline, CDR1 MNHNS and CDR2 SASEGT. CDR3 nucleotide sequence: TGTGCCAGCAGTGACAGTGGCAGTAATTCACCCCCCCACTTT. The encoded protein is CASSDSGSNSPPHF.

The table lists this clonotype with a few counts. This chain links TRBV6-2 or TRBV6-3 with TRBJ1-5; D might be TRBD1 (6 bases). In germline, CDR1 is MNHEY, CDR2 SVGEGT. With 4 bases removed from V and 5 bases from J, the gap between germline ends came to 24 bases. The CDR3 consists of 18 residues. This CDR3 reads CASSFQQKGHSFYQPQHF. The CDR3 DNA reads as TGTGCCAGCAGTTTCCAGCAAAAGGGACATTCTTTCTATCAGCCCCAGCATTTT.

The chain combines TRBV19 with TRBJ2-2; tentatively, D is TRBD2 (6 bases). The germline V and J ends were trimmed by 4 bases and 5 bases, with 17 bases remaining between them. The CDR3 consists of 16 residues. Germline V lookup: CDR1 LNHDA, CDR2 SQIVND (reference sequence). The CDR3: CASSTPGDSSTGELFF. In DNA, the CDR3 is TGTGCCAGTAGTACCCCTGGGGACTCTAGTACCGGGGAGCTGTTTTTT.

This chain links TRBV5-1 with TRBJ1-1, with 7 positions matching TRBD1. The germline gives CDR1 SGHRS, CDR2 YFSETQ. The CDR3 has 16 residues. V lost 1 base and J lost 4; bases outside the gene matches: 10. CDR3 region: CASSLTLQGRGTEAFF. Here the CDR3 DNA reads TGCGCCAGCAGCTTGACCCTACAGGGGCGGGGCACTGAAGCTTTCTTT.

The chain couples TRBV10-3 to TRBJ1-1, with D possibly TRBD1 on 5 matching bases. The V gene's germline CDR1 is ENHRY and CDR2 SYGVKD. The CDR3 runs 13 residues. V was clipped by 5 bases and J by 5 bases, with 12 bases between them. CDR3 nucleotides: TGTGCCATCAGTACAGACAGAGGAACTGAAGCTTTCTTT. Protein product: CAISTDRGTEAFF.

The sample holds a few counts of this clonotype. The rearrangement links TRBV19 to TRBJ1-5; no reliable D call. This CDR3 has 14 residues. CDR1 and CDR2 (germline): LNHDA, SQIVND (reference sequence). The V gene lost 1 base and the J gene lost 1 base, with 5 bases spanning the gap. The CDR3 reads CASSIVTSNQPQHF. CDR3 coding DNA: TGTGCCAGTAGTATAGTAACGAGCAATCAGCCCCAGCATTTT. The full variable domain, with the rest looked up from reference TRBV19 and TRBJ1-5, is DGGITQSPKYLFRKEGQNVTLSCEQNLNHDAMYWYRQDPGQGLRLIYYSQIVNDFQKGDIAEGYSVSREKKESFPLTVTSAQKNPTAFYLCASSIVTSNQPQHFGDGTRLSIL.

V is TRBV18 and J is TRBJ2-7; the D is unclear. Per germline, CDR1 KGHSH and CDR2 LQKENI. The CDR3 has 11 residues. The V gene lost 6 bases and the J gene lost 3 bases, with 6 bases spanning the gap. CDR3 in amino acids: CASSPDYEQYF. The CDR3 DNA is TGTGCCAGCTCTCCAGACTACGAGCAGTACTTC. The variable domain in full, completed from reference TRBV18 and TRBJ2-7, reads NAGVMQNPRHLVRRRGQEARLRCSPMKGHSHVYWYRQLPEEGLKFMVYLQKENIIDESGMPKERFSAEFPKEGPSILRIQQVVRGDSAAYFCASSPDYEQYFGPGTRLTVT.

This chain uses TRBV7-8 with TRBJ2-1, with 8 bases matching TRBD2. Trimming took 6 bases from V and 2 from J; bases not matched to a gene: 6. The CDR3 totals 15 residues. Germline V gene sequence: CDR1 SGHVS, CDR2 FQNEAQ. CDR3 in DNA: TGTGCCAGCAGTCAGGGACTAGTAGCCTACAATGAGCAGTTCTTC. This encodes CASSQGLVAYNEQFF.

This clonotype is a singleton in its sample. V gene TRBV6-2 or TRBV6-3 combines with J gene TRBJ1-1; no definite D call. The length of the CDR3 is 10 residues. CDR1 is MNHEY, CDR2 SVGEGT, per germline. V lost 6 bases, J lost 13 bases, and 12 bases lay in between. The CDR3 DNA follows: TGTGCCAGCAGCGACCGCCCGGGTTTCTTT. This gives the protein CASSDRPGFF.

This clonotype appeared a single time. The CDR3 loop is CASTPEGSTEAFF. As DNA, the CDR3 is TGTGCCAGCACCCCCGAGGGCTCCACTGAAGCTTTCTTT. The rearrangement links TRBV7-9 to TRBJ1-1; D not certain. The germline gives CDR1 SEHNR, CDR2 FQNEAQ (reference sequence). V lost 7 bases to trimming and J lost 4 bases, with 13 bases between them. The CDR3 extends over 13 amino acids.

The gene calls are TRBV20-1 and TRBJ1-1; D is perhaps TRBD1 (5 bases). V was cut by 1 base and J by 4 bases, with 16 bases left in between. The CDR3 covers 15 residues. Germline CDR1 reads DFQATT; CDR2 reads SNEGSKA (reference sequence). The CDR3 spells CSARVISGGFTEAFF. The CDR3 DNA is TGCAGTGCTAGAGTAATATCTGGGGGGTTCACTGAAGCTTTCTTT.

This clonotype was found a few times. The chain links TRBV6-5 to TRBJ2-3, with 8 bases lining up with TRBD1. Germline V gene lookup returns CDR1 MNHEY and CDR2 SVGAGI. V was clipped by 2 bases and J by 7 bases; unmatched bases: 8. There are 15 residues in the CDR3. The CDR3 spells CASSYSRTGRHTQYF. CDR3 nucleotides: TGTGCCAGCAGTTACAGTCGGACAGGGAGACATACGCAGTATTTT.

This clonotype has a handful of counts. The chain uses TRBV27 and TRBJ2-1, with D unclear. CDR1 is MNHEY, CDR2 SMNVEV, per germline (reference sequence). This CDR3 region has 18 residues. V shed 0 bases and J shed 5 bases, with 20 bases lying between them. Here the CDR3 reads CASSLSSLDPALHNEQFF. CDR3 DNA: TGTGCCAGCAGTTTATCGTCTTTGGATCCAGCTCTCCACAATGAGCAGTTCTTC.

The table lists this clonotype with a few counts. CDR3 in amino acids: CASTLGTSDTDTQYF. CDR3 in DNA: TGTGCCAGCACCCTGGGGACTAGCGACACAGATACGCAGTATTTT. The rearrangement uses TRBV28 and TRBJ2-3; 10 nucleotides align to TRBD2. Germline V gives CDR1 MDHEN, CDR2 SYDVKM. With V trimmed by 7 bases and J by 2 bases, 6 bases remained unmatched. The CDR3 totals 15 residues.

V usage is TRBV7-2 and J usage is TRBJ2-3; 7 positions agree with TRBD1. The CDR3 loop spans 14 amino acids. V gave up 4 bases and J gave up 5 bases; unmatched junction bases: 6. Per germline, CDR1 SGHTA and CDR2 FQGNSA. The CDR3 bases are TGTGCCAGCAGCTACGACAGGGCGAAAGATACGCAGTATTTT. Protein sequence: CASSYDRAKDTQYF.

In this sample, this clonotype turned up a few times. The chain has TRBV12-3 or TRBV12-4 and TRBJ1-2, with D unclear. V dropped 6 bases and J dropped 6 bases, with 11 bases sitting between them. The CDR3 is 12 residues long. The DNA of the CDR3 is TGTGCCAGCAGGCGTGGAACTAATGGCTACACCTTC. Its translation is CASRRGTNGYTF.

This clonotype was seen only a few times. The chain recombines TRBV7-2 with TRBJ1-1; 7 bases match TRBD1. This CDR3 spans 14 amino acids. The V gene's germline CDR1 is SGHTA and CDR2 FQGNSA. V shed 6 bases and J 4 bases; nucleotides not matched to a gene: 8. The CDR3 nucleotides are TGTGCCAGCAGTCAGCTCCAGGGGGGCACTGAAGCTTTCTTT. Translation gives CASSQLQGGTEAFF.

On this clonotype: At one of its ends the junction is not consistent with the germline gene, which may arise from a read error. The chain uses TRBV27 and TRBJ2-7; 11 positions agree with TRBD1. Germline CDR1 reads MNHEY; CDR2 reads SMNVEV (reference sequence). This CDR3 is built from 14 residues. CDR3 region: CASRGTGGGYGQYF. In DNA, the CDR3 is TGTGCCAGCAGGGGGACAGGGGGAGGCTACGGGCAGTACTTC.

This chain uses TRBV5-1 with TRBJ1-6; no firm D call. The germline gives CDR1 SGHRS, CDR2 YFSETQ. The V end was cut by 3 bases, the J end by 0 bases, with 10 bases between. The CDR3 totals 16 residues. The CDR3 region is CASSSRRNSYNSPLHF. The CDR3 coding sequence is TGCGCCAGCAGCTCACGGCGGAACTCCTATAATTCACCCCTCCACTTT.

V usage is TRBV24-1 and J usage is TRBJ1-5; D may be TRBD1 (6 bases). In germline, CDR1 is KGHDR, CDR2 SFDVKD. This CDR3 spans 15 amino acids. V was shortened by 7 bases and J by 2 bases, with 14 bases between the two germline ends. This CDR3 reads CATSPGAGRNQPQHF. DNA for the CDR3: TGTGCCACCAGCCCGGGGGCGGGGCGCAATCAGCCCCAGCATTTT.

This sequence joins TRBV20-1 and TRBJ2-2; possibly TRBD1 for D (6 bases). Germline CDR1 DFQATT, CDR2 SNEGSKA (reference sequence). V was trimmed by 1 base and J by 3 bases, leaving 15 bases between them. This CDR3 is built from 16 residues. In nucleotides, the CDR3 is TGCAGTGCTAGAGGCGCCGGGACACGCGACACCGGGGAGCTGTTTTTT. Translated: CSARGAGTRDTGELFF.

The rearrangement links TRBV6-1 to TRBJ1-6; the D gene is possibly TRBD1 (6 bases). Trimming cost V 0 bases and J 0 bases, with 9 bases left between them. Germline V gene sequence: CDR1 MNHNS, CDR2 SASEGT. The CDR3 runs 17 residues. CDR3 protein: CASSEAQGSSYNSPLHF. The DNA of the CDR3 is TGTGCCAGCAGTGAAGCACAGGGCAGCTCCTATAATTCACCCCTCCACTTT.

The chain is built from TRBV7-9 and TRBJ1-2, with 7 bases that match TRBD1. The trim removed 0 bases at V and 8 bases at J, leaving 6 bases unmatched. The CDR3 runs 14 residues. CDR1 is SEHNR, CDR2 FQNEAQ, per germline (reference sequence). The CDR3 nucleotides are TGTGCCAGCAGCTTAGCGTACCAGGGGGGCGGCTACACCTTC. Translating it yields CASSLAYQGGGYTF.